This passage covers 15 T cell receptor beta chains from one sample sequenced in a study of metastatic and nonmetastatic thyroid tumors. Nobody among the patients had been given any treatment before thyroid surgery. TCRdb re-called the PCR reads through MiXCR. The sample has 46,000 or so clones, around 15% seen once. The sequenced material came from blood. The receptor set was obtained from a female donor with papillary thyroid cancer or a benign thyroid nodule (not recorded which). Some clones in this sample may be carry-over from other donors' samples.

This clone was recorded many times. CDR3 loop: CASSQGGTSGRDTQYF. CDR3 DNA: TGTGCCAGCAGCCAAGGGGGGACTAGCGGGAGGGATACGCAGTATTTT. This chain links TRBV3-1 with TRBJ2-3; 15 bases are shared with TRBD2. The CDR3 runs 16 residues. V shed 1 base, J shed 6 bases, and the junction held 2 bases outside the gene matches. Per the germline V gene, CDR1 is LGHDT and CDR2 is YNNKEL (reference sequence).

This clone showed up just a few times. The CDR3, as DNA: TGTGCCAGCAGTCGGGGCTGGGGGACTGAAGCTTTCTTT. Its protein is CASSRGWGTEAFF. This sequence joins TRBV25-1 and TRBJ1-1; a weak D match, TRBD1 (5 bases). V was cut by 5 bases and J by 5 bases, with 12 bases left in between. The CDR3 is 13 residues long. The germline CDR1 and CDR2 sequences are MGHDK and SYGVNS.

The sample holds a few counts of this clone. The chain is built from TRBV15 and TRBJ2-1, with 7 bases aligning to TRBD2. The CDR3 is made up of 16 amino acids. Germline V gene data show CDR1 as LNHNV and CDR2 as YYDKDF (reference sequence). V shed 0 bases and J 4 bases; nucleotides not matched to a gene: 6. DNA of the CDR3: TGTGCCACCAGCAGAGATAGGACGGGGGGATACAATGAGCAGTTCTTC. Residues: CATSRDRTGGYNEQFF.

The chain combines TRBV6-2 or TRBV6-3 with TRBJ2-1, with 7 nucleotides matching TRBD2. Germline-derived CDR1 and CDR2 are MNHEY and SVGEGT. Trimming took 7 bases from V and 1 from J; bases not matched to a gene: 16. The CDR3 runs to 18 residues. The CDR3 loop is CASTSNFLGGSSYNEQFF. CDR3 in DNA: TGTGCCAGCACGTCCAATTTTCTGGGAGGGAGTTCCTACAATGAGCAGTTCTTC.

This clone was observed many times. This sequence joins TRBV2 and TRBJ1-3; no definite D call. The germline gives CDR1 SNHLY, CDR2 FYNNEI. V lost 6 bases and J 2 bases, leaving 8 bases between the germline ends. The CDR3 contains 13 residues. The CDR3 DNA is TGTGCCAGCAGCAAGACTCCTGGAAACACCATATATTTT. Protein sequence: CASSKTPGNTIYF.

With regard to this clone: A read error is likely, as this CDR3 ends without the conserved phenylalanine or tryptophan. The V call is TRBV12-3 or TRBV12-4, the J call TRBJ2-1; 8 positions agree with TRBD2. The CDR3 contains 15 residues. Unmatched junction bases numbered 9, after V lost 7 bases and J lost 4 bases. CDR3 nucleotide sequence: TGTGCCAGCATCTCCAGCGGGGGCGTTTACAATGAGCAGTTCTGC. Its translation: CASISSGGVYNEQFC.

This clone showed up just a few times. The CDR3, as DNA: TGTGCCAGCAGCGTAGCGGGAGGGGGAGAGACCCAGTACTTC. Translating gives CASSVAGGGETQYF. The rearrangement joins TRBV5-6 to TRBJ2-5; TRBD2 matches at 11 bases. The CDR3 sequence is 14 residues long. Germline trimming cut 4 bases from V and 4 bases from J; bases unmatched to any gene: 3. Germline loops: CDR1 SGHDT, CDR2 YYEEEE.

This clone has more than one count but fewer than ten. This clone may be a read error of a much larger clone one base away. This sample also contains other DNA sequences that code for the same CDR3. The V gene is TRBV2, the J gene TRBJ1-3; TRBD1 matches 9 bases. CDR3 length: 14 amino acids. Germline lookup yields CDR1 SNHLY and CDR2 FYNNEI. Here the CDR3 DNA reads TGTGCCAGCAGGCAAACAGGGGGCGGAAACACCATATATTTC. It specifies CASRQTGGGNTIYF.

This chain joins TRBV9 and TRBJ1-4; D remains unclear. The length of the CDR3 is 14 residues. The germline V gene has CDR1 SGDLS and CDR2 YYNGEE. Trimming left V 3 bases short and J 4 bases short, with 10 bases between. The chain's CDR3 is CASSATANNEKLFF. The CDR3 DNA reads TGTGCCAGCAGCGCCACGGCAAATAATGAAAAACTGTTTTTT.

Regarding this clone: One end of the junction fails to match germline, which may point to a read error. The chain has TRBV6-2 or TRBV6-3 and TRBJ2-2; 7 bases agree with TRBD2. In germline, CDR1 is MNHEY, CDR2 SVGEGT. The CDR3 contains 14 residues. In DNA, the CDR3 is TGTGCCAACAGTTACTCGGGGGGCACCGGGGAGCTGTTTTTT. The encoded protein is CANSYSGGTGELFF.

The table lists this clone with many counts. The CDR3 spells CASSLGQTSTDTQYF. CDR3 in DNA: TGTGCCAGCAGCTTAGGACAGACCTCCACAGATACGCAGTATTTT. V usage is TRBV7-2 and J usage is TRBJ2-3, with a weak D call TRBD1 (5 bases). V lost 1 base and J 2 bases, leaving 10 bases between the germline ends. The CDR3 totals 15 residues. CDR1 SGHTA and CDR2 FQGNSA come from the germline V gene.

Ten or more counts support this clone. This chain joins TRBV11-3 and TRBJ1-1; D not certain. Germline V gene sequence: CDR1 SGHNT, CDR2 YENEEA. V was cut by 1 base and J by 7 bases, with 10 bases left in between. This CDR3 contains 13 residues. In DNA, the CDR3 is TGTGCCAGCAGCTTAGGGGCAGCTAGTGAAGCTTTCTTT. Protein sequence: CASSLGAASEAFF.

Ten or more counts support this clone. This chain joins TRBV6-4 and TRBJ2-3, with D possibly matching TRBD2 (6 bases). Per the germline V gene, CDR1 is MRHNA and CDR2 is SNTAGT. The CDR3 spans 13 residues. V dropped 5 bases and J dropped 5 bases, with 11 bases sitting between them. The CDR3, as DNA: TGTGCCAGCAGTCTACTAGCAGAAGATACGCAGTATTTT. Translated: CASSLLAEDTQYF.

V and J are TRBV6-1 and TRBJ1-2; 9 nucleotides match TRBD1. This CDR3 has 16 amino acids. The J segment lost 4 bases and the V segment lost 4 bases, leaving 10 bases of the junction unmatched. CDR1 is MNHNS, CDR2 SASEGT, per germline. CDR3 DNA: TGTGCCAGCAGTGGAACCGGGACAGGGACTTTCTATGGCTACACCTTC. It encodes CASSGTGTGTFYGYTF.

The chain is built from TRBV28 and TRBJ1-6; 7 positions match TRBD1. CDR3 length equals 14 residues. Germline V lookup: CDR1 MDHEN, CDR2 SYDVKM. V dropped 3 bases and J dropped 10; count of bases not matched to a gene: 6. In DNA, the CDR3 is TGTGCCAGCAGTTTCGACAGGGTTGGGTCACCCCTCCACTTT. As protein: CASSFDRVGSPLHF.